What follows is one T cell receptor (beta chain) and its context. This entry is derived from a study of blood T cell repertoires in COVID-19. About the research overall: Nucleic acid was either cDNA or gDNA, and it came from T cells, B-cell-depleted T cells, or PBMCs.

This table comes from immunoSEQ multiplex PCR, and its TCRdb copy is limited to in-frame clones, with some not included. Of approximately 500,000 clones listed, 85% to 90% are singletons. Sequencing used peripheral blood. The receptor comes from a man in his late teens or twenties with COVID-19, enrolled during active disease.

In DNA, the CDR3 is TGTGCCAGCAGTTACTCGTCTGCAGATAAGTACTATGGCTACACCTTC. It specifies CASSYSSADKYYGYTF. The rearrangement links TRBV6-5 to TRBJ1-2; D ambiguous. V was pared by 0 bases and J by 3 bases, with 14 bases between. In germline, CDR1 is MNHEY, CDR2 SVGAGI. The CDR3 runs 16 residues.